What follows describes a single T cell receptor (beta chain). The antigen remains unidentified. This sample was included in a study of T cell repertoires in ileal Crohn's disease. Turning to the study itself: Patients had a median roughly 8-year disease duration, and less than 45% were active smokers. Study-wide results and caveats: Every patient over 26.8% clonality showed endoscopic recurrence. Sorted CD8 T cells held more high-frequency clones than CD4.

Germline V lookup: CDR1 SQVTM, CDR2 ANQGSEA. The V end lost 2 bases, the J end lost 8 bases, and 6 bases lay between the germline ends. This CDR3 is 11 amino acids long. Time point given: proximal margin of the surgical specimen (macroscopically non-inflamed). TCRdb's copy holds only in-frame clones and misses some; the assay was immunoSEQ multiplex PCR. The sample gives 4,300 or so clones, 55% to 80% of which show up once; approximately 10% is in the top ten. This clonotype was obtained from an adult with Crohn's disease. Sequenced input: ileal tissue. V usage is TRBV29-1 and J usage is TRBJ2-2; D call uncertain. For the CDR3, the DNA is TGCAGCGTTGAAAGTTTGGGGGAGCTGTTTTTT. Translated: CSVESLGELFF.